This entry features one TCR beta chain sequence. Its antigen remains undetermined. There are no base qualities to consult, and no much larger clone falls within one base. RNA was extracted using the RNeasy kit, and about 0.45 to 1 microgram was reverse transcribed with random hexamers. The immunoSEQ multiplex PCR assay, covering 54 Vbeta and 13 Jbeta segments, was used to amplify TCR beta CDR3 regions. Bias from PCR amplification was corrected by using a synthetic template baseline for primer optimization and for computational correction. The original pipeline was this. Only productive sequences were kept, with reads annotated to V, D and J genes according to IMGT and analyzed in immunoSEQ Analyzer. Clonality was computed as one minus Shannon entropy normalized by log2 of the number of productive unique sequences. For each patient and control, public and private clones were evaluated within the 100 most prevalent clones. Clones were defined as Susac-specific if absent from the healthy and MS cohorts, from approximately 1,100 published viral clones and from other ImmuneACCESS disease sequences. Using fastp trimming at Q25 and MiXCR clonotype assembly, TCRdb reanalyzed the public sequencing data and kept in-frame beta chains. Rows with one shared CDR3 protein collapse into an entry with the most common genes and DNA. These V and J calls rely on TCRdb rather than the paper's analysis. Recorded for this sample are roughly 150,000 distinct CDR3 sequences; more than 90% of them occurred a single time. The ten top clones hold 0.084% of the sample.

Taken from cysteine to phenylalanine, the CDR3 has 11 residues. The sequence is cut down to CDR3 DNA, 33 bases in frame from base 1. As encoded in the germline V gene, CDR1 is SQVTM while CDR2 is ANQGSEA. From V the trimming removes 6 bases and from J it removes 5 bases, while the gene matches leave 4 bases of the junction unaccounted for. Peripheral blood CD8+ and CD4+ T cells from healthy donors, Susac syndrome patients and multiple sclerosis patients were profiled using high-throughput TCR beta sequencing. Recently defined diagnostic criteria for definite or probable disease were met by the Susac syndrome patients. Bulk CD8+ and CD4+ T cells were purified magnetically by negative isolation, whereas CD8+ TEMRA cells were enriched by FACS. Blood was drawn into EDTA tubes, processed within 24 hours, and PBMCs were isolated by density gradient centrifugation. PBMCs destined for TCR sequencing were cryopreserved in liquid nitrogen and later thawed in a 37 °C water bath. Purity of sorted or isolated CD4+, CD8+ and CD8+ TEMRA cells was at least 90%.

The data were taken from a study of CD8 T cells in Susac syndrome (dated by TCRdb to about 2019). Turning to the overall study: Among the Susac syndrome patients who were sequenced, clinically active disease was present in six and clinical remission was observed in roughly eight. At blood withdrawal, Susac syndrome patients were either therapy-naive, taking corticosteroids (in some cases with IVIg as well), or taking IVIg alone. The study used repertoire sequencing to test whether antigen drove CD8+ T cell activation and differentiation in Susac syndrome. Broader findings and caveats from the paper: The CD4+ T cell repertoire of patients with Susac syndrome showed no detectable clonal expansion. The TCR sequencing and HLA analysis was acknowledged to have included a relatively small number of individuals.

This clonotype was sampled from a human donor with Susac syndrome. Recombination linked TRBV29-1 to TRBJ2-7; 7 bases in the middle match TRBD1. The source material was CD4+ T cells from PBMCs. The CDR3 here reads CSVTGSHEQYF. The bases read TGCAGCGTGACAGGGAGCCACGAGCAGTACTTC.